This T cell receptor beta chain was identified in a study of blood T cell repertoires in COVID-19. For the study at large: Collection of acute and convalescent COVID-19 samples took place in the United States, Italy and Spain. The cDNA or gDNA used as material had been derived from T cells, B-cell-depleted T cells, or PBMCs.

Looked up from germline, CDR1 is SGHAT and CDR2 is FQNNGV. V trimming: 4 bases; J trimming: 6 bases; junction bases outside the gene matches: 5. The CDR3 contains 16 residues. Authors' methods: The authors estimated nucleated cell counts from reference gene primer amplification. Method: immunoSEQ multiplex PCR; TCRdb's copy keeps in-frame clones and lacks some. The DNA was the basis for D and trimming; V, J and clone size are from that table. In the table there are 650,000 to 800,000 clones, about nine tenths of which are singletons. The receptor was derived from a woman between 18 and 30 years old with acute or convalescent COVID-19. The gene calls are TRBV11-2 and TRBJ2-1, with 14 bases aligning to TRBD2. The sample comprised peripheral blood. CDR3 DNA: TGTGCCAGCAGCTCTCGGACTAGCGGGGGGCGCAATGAGCAGTTCTTC. This sequence encodes CASSSRTSGGRNEQFF. Combining the CDR3 with reference TRBV11-2 and TRBJ2-1 gives the whole variable domain EAGVAQSPRYKIIEKRQSVAFWCNPISGHATLYWYQQILGQGPKLLIQFQNNGVVDDSQLPKDRFSAERLKGVDSTLKIQPAKLEDSAVYLCASSSRTSGGRNEQFFGPGTRLTVL.